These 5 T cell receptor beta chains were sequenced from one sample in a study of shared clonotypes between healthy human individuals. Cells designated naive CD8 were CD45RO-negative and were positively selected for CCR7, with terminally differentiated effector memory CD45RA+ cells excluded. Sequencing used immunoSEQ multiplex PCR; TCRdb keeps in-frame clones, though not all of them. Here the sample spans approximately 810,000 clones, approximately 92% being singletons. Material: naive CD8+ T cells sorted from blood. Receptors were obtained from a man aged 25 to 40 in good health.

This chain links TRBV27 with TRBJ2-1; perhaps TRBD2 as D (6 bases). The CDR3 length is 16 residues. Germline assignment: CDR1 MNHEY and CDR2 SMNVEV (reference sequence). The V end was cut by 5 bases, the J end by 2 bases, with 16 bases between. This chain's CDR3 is CASSMSPGGTYNEQFF. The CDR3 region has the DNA TGTGCCAGCAGTATGTCCCCCGGGGGAACCTACAATGAGCAGTTCTTC.

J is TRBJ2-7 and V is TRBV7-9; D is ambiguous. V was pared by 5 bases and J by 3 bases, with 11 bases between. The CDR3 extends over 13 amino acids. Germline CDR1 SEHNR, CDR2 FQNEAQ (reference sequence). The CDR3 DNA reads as TGTGCCAGCAGCGCCCCGACTGGCTACGAGCAGTACTTC. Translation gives CASSAPTGYEQYF.

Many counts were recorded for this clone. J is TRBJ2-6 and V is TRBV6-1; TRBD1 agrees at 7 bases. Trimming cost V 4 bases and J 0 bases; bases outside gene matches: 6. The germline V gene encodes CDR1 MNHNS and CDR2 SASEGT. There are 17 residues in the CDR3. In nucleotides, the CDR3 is TGTGCCAGCAGTGTCCGGGACAGCTTCTCTGGGGCCAACGTCCTGACTTTC. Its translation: CASSVRDSFSGANVLTF.

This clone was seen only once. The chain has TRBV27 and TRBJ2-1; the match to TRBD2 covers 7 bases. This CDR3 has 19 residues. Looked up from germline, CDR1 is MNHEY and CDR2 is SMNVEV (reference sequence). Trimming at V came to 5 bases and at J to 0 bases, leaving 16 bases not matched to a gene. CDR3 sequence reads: CASSDLAAITTYSYNEQFF. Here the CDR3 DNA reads TGTGCCAGCAGTGATCTAGCGGCCATTACTACGTACTCCTACAATGAGCAGTTCTTC.

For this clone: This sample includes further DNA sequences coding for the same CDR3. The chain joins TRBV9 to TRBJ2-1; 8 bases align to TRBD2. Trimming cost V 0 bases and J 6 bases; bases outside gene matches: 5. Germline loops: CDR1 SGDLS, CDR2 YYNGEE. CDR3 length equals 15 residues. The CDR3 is CASSVAGTSGNEQFF. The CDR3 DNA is TGTGCCAGCAGCGTAGCAGGGACTAGTGGCAATGAGCAGTTCTTC.